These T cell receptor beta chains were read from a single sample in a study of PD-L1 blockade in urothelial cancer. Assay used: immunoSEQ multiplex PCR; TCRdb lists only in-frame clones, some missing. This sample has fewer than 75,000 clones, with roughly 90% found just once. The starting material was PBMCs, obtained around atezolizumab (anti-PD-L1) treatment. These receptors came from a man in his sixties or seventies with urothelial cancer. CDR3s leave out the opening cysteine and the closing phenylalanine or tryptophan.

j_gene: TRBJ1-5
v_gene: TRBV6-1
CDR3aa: ASSDRRDSIQPQH

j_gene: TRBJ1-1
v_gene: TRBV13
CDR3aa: ASSPLNTEAF

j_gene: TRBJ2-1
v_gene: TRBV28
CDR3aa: ASSYPGTGRNEQF

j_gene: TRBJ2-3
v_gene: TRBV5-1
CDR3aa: ASSLDGGRRDTQY

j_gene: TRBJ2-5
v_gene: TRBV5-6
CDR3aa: ASSLQGGETQY

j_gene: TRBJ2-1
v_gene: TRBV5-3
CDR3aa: APPPRACSYNEQF

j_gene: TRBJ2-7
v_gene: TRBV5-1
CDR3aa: ASRGTSDSYEQY

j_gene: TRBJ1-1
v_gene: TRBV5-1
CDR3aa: ASSDIGQVNTEAF

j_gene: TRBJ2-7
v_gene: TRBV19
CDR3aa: ASRAREGGNSYEQY

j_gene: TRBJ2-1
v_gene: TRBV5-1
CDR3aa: ASSLGRMAEQF

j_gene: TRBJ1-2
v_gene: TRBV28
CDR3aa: ASSSQGASGYT

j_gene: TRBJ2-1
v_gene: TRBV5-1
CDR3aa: ASSTGTGEQF

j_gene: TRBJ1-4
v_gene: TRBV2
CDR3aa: ASMGDQGEKLF

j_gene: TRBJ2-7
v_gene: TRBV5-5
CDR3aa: ASSLVVRTGAVEQY

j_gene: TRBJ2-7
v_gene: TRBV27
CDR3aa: ASRYRGSYEQY

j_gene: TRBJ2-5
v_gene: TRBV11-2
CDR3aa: ASSLAGGGQETQY

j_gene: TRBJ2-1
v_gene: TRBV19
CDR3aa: ASSRGAGANNEQF

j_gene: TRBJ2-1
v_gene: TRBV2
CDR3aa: ASSENRLASYNEQF

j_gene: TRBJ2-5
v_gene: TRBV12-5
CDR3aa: ASGLSRDTRYQETQY

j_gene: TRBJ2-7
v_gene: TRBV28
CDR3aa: ASSSGSYEQY

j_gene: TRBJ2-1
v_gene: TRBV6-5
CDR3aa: ASGRGSYNEQF

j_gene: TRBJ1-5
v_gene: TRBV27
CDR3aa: ASKDGQGGQPQH

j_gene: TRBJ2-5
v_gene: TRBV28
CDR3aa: ASAPLKLRGETQY

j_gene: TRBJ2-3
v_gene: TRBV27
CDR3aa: ASDRVADTQY

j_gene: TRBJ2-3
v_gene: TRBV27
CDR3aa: ASSLAPPASGRADTQY

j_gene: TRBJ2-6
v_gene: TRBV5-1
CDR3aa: ASSRTGHSTFSGANVLT

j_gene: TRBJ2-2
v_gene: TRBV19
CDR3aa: ASSSQAGANTGELF

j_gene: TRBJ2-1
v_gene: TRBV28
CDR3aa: ASSLLSSGDRNEQF

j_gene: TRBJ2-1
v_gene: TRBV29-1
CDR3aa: SVHRDSSAQF

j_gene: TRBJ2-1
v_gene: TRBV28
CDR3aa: ASSALANEQF

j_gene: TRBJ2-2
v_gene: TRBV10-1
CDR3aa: ASSRDYTGELF

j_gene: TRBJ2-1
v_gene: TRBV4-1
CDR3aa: ASSQDSTRGLNEQF

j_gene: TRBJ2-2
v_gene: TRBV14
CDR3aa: ASSQALGDIGELF

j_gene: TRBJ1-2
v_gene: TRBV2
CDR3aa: ASRVGQGNGYT

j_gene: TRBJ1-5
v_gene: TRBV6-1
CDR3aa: ASSLGGQPQH

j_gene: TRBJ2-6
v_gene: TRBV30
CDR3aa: AWSVRHVSSGANVLP

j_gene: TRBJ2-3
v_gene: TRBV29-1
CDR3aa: SVRPGQGIDTQY

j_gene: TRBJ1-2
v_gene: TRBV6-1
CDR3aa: ASSDTGQIYGYT

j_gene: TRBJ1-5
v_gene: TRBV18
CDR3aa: ASSSRTGRSNQPQH

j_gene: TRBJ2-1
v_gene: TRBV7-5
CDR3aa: VRTSRYNEQF

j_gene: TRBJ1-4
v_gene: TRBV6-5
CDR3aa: ASKGQGAITEKLF

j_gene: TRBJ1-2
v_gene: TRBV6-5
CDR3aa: ASSPGGGGYT

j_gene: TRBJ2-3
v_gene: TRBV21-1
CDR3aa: ASTSTSGTFQTSTDTQY

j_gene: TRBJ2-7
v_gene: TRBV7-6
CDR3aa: ASSLASRTSGSTYEQY

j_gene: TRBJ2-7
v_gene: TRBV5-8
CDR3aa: ASSPGTVETYEQY

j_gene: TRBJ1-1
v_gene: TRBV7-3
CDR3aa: ASSKDRNTEAF

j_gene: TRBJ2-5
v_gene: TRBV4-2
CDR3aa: ASSQDVGGLRGQQETQY

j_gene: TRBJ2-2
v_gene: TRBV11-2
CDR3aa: ASSLGLSDNTGELF

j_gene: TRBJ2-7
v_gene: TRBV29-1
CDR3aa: SASGTVTYEQY

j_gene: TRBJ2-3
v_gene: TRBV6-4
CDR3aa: ASSSGRTNSGTQY

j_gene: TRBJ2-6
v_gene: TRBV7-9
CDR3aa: AAPPGSGANVLT

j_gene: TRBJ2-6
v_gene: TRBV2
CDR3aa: ASSVAMTIGANVLT

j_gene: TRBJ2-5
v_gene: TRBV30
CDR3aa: AWSPGFRETQY

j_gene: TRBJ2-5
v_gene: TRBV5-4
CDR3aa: ASSFRDRVGETQY